A selection of T cell receptor beta chains follows, all from one sample in a study of blood T cell repertoires in COVID-19. Clones were read by immunoSEQ multiplex PCR, and TCRdb kept only the in-frame ones, dropping some. The sample has some 300,000 clones; 88% are singletons. The sequenced material came from PBMCs or T cells enriched from blood (not recorded which). Receptor source: a woman in her twenties or thirties who had recovered from COVID-19. Both conserved end residues are part of each CDR3. D genes are given only for firm matches. Size is stated for part of the rows, as once, few or many counts, or as a class when the clone is expanded.

cdr3_aa: CASSQDLLAGWRETQYF
cdr3_nt: TGCGCCAGCAGCCAAGACCTACTAGCGGGATGGCGGGAGACCCAGTACTTC
j_call: TRBJ2-5
cdr3_length: 17
d_call: TRBD2
v_call: TRBV4-1
clone_size: .

cdr3_aa: CASTRGNIQYF
cdr3_nt: TGTGCCAGCACCCGAGGGAACATTCAGTACTTC
j_call: TRBJ2-4
cdr3_length: 11
d_call: .
v_call: TRBV27
clone_size: .

cdr3_aa: CASSQVTDTQYF
cdr3_nt: TGTGCCAGCAGCCAAGTAACAGATACGCAGTATTTT
j_call: TRBJ2-3
cdr3_length: 12
d_call: .
v_call: TRBV3-1/TRBV3-2
clone_size: .

cdr3_aa: CASSLRLAGWSDTQYF
cdr3_nt: TGTGCCAGCAGCCTCCGACTAGCGGGATGGTCAGATACGCAGTATTTT
j_call: TRBJ2-3
cdr3_length: 16
d_call: TRBD2
v_call: TRBV7-8
clone_size: .

cdr3_aa: CASSARDRDTEAFF
cdr3_nt: TGCGCCAGCAGTGCCCGGGACAGGGACACTGAAGCTTTCTTT
j_call: TRBJ1-1
cdr3_length: 14
d_call: TRBD1
v_call: TRBV10-1
clone_size: .

cdr3_aa: CASSLQGSQPQHF
cdr3_nt: TGTGCCAGCAGCTTACAGGGGTCTCAGCCCCAGCATTTT
j_call: TRBJ1-5
cdr3_length: 13
d_call: .
v_call: TRBV7-2
clone_size: .

cdr3_aa: CASATFSSAKETQYF
cdr3_nt: TGCGCCAGCGCTACCTTTTCTAGCGCAAAAGAGACCCAGTACTTC
j_call: TRBJ2-5
cdr3_length: 15
d_call: .
v_call: TRBV5-1
clone_size: .

cdr3_aa: CASSQDIRDRGSANTEAFF
cdr3_nt: TGCGCCAGCAGCCAAGATATCCGCGACAGGGGAAGCGCGAACACTGAAGCTTTCTTT
j_call: TRBJ1-1
cdr3_length: 19
d_call: TRBD1
v_call: TRBV4-1
clone_size: once

cdr3_aa: CASSLVGSSATDTQYF
cdr3_nt: TGTGCCAGCAGCTTAGTCGGGAGTAGCGCCACAGATACGCAGTATTTT
j_call: TRBJ2-3
cdr3_length: 16
d_call: .
v_call: TRBV7-9
clone_size: .

cdr3_aa: CASSSDTGAGYGYTF
cdr3_nt: TGTGCCAGCAGTTCAGATACAGGGGCGGGCTATGGCTACACCTTC
j_call: TRBJ1-2
cdr3_length: 15
d_call: TRBD1
v_call: TRBV28
clone_size: .

cdr3_aa: CASSQNPEQSPLHF
cdr3_nt: TGTGCCAGCAGTCAAAACCCTGAACAGTCACCCCTCCACTTT
j_call: TRBJ1-6
cdr3_length: 14
d_call: .
v_call: TRBV2
clone_size: few

cdr3_aa: CAWRGGDTQYF
cdr3_nt: TGTGCCTGGAGGGGGGGAGATACGCAGTATTTT
j_call: TRBJ2-3
cdr3_length: 11
d_call: .
v_call: TRBV30
clone_size: .

cdr3_aa: CASSFSYGEGSYEQYF
cdr3_nt: TGTGCCAGCAGTTTCTCATATGGGGAGGGATCCTACGAGCAGTACTTC
j_call: TRBJ2-7
cdr3_length: 16
d_call: TRBD2
v_call: TRBV27
clone_size: few

cdr3_aa: CASSTEGQGYEQYF
cdr3_nt: TGTGCCAGCAGCACCGAAGGGCAGGGCTACGAGCAGTACTTC
j_call: TRBJ2-7
cdr3_length: 14
d_call: .
v_call: TRBV7-9
clone_size: .